This T cell receptor beta chain was profiled in a study of blood T cell repertoires in COVID-19. As processed by the authors: Cell counts per sample came from amplifying reference gene primers. Only in-frame clones appear in the TCRdb table, and some are missing; sequencing was by immunoSEQ multiplex PCR. From that table come the V and J calls and clone size; the DNA was used to work out D and trimming. This sample has some 64,000 clones; around four fifths occur once, and the top ten carry approximately 14%. Deletions cut 0 bases from V and 2 bases from J, with 11 bases between. The CDR3 runs to 15 residues. CDR1 SGHNT and CDR2 YENEEA come from the germline V gene.

The TCR sequence derives from a man aged 60-69 years with COVID-19, enrolled during active disease. Sequenced sample: peripheral blood. The chain has TRBV11-3 and TRBJ2-7; a possible D gene is TRBD2 (6 bases). The CDR3 loop is CASSLDSRGTYEQYF. CDR3 nucleotide sequence: TGTGCCAGCAGCTTAGACAGCCGGGGGACCTACGAGCAGTACTTC.